The sequence of this T cell receptor (beta chain) was determined in a study of CD8+ T cells in alopecia areata. About the study: Treated patients were given 5 to 10 mg oral tofacitinib twice daily. Patients remained on tofacitinib for 6 to 18 months and then went 6 months without it.

The CDR3 is 13 amino acids. After removal of 5 bases from V and 8 bases from J, the junction contained 10 bases not matched to a gene. Germline CDR1 reads SQVTM; CDR2 reads ANQGSEA. After isolation, RNA underwent reverse transcription to generate cDNA as the sequencing template. Clones were read by immunoSEQ multiplex PCR, and TCRdb kept only the in-frame ones, dropping some. The data contain over 150,000 clones, roughly 63% of them singletons. The sequencing used CD4+ T cells sorted from blood, collected at week 0. V and J are TRBV29-1 and TRBJ1-2, with 8 bases that match TRBD1. The TCR sequence derives from a human donor with alopecia areata. CDR3 bases: TGCAGCGTTCAGACAGGGGCATTGGAAGGCTACACCTTC. It specifies CSVQTGALEGYTF.